Listed below are T cell receptor beta chains from one sample, sequenced in a study of Graves' ophthalmopathy and Graves' hyperthyroidism. TCRdb re-called the multiplex PCR reads with MiXCR, one entry per CDR3 protein. Counted here are over a million distinct CDR3 sequences, 35% to 40% occurring once; the ten biggest clones make up 11%. The sequenced sample consisted of peripheral blood or thyroid tissue (not recorded which). All receptors derive from an adult man with Graves' hyperthyroidism. CDR3s include the opening cysteine and the closing phenylalanine or tryptophan. Fields, in order: D gene, V gene, clone size, J gene, CDR3 protein, CDR3 DNA. The D gene is left open where the match is weak. Only some rows state a clone size, as once, few, many or a class for expanded clones.

TRBD1	TRBV27	few	TRBJ1-6	CASSTQGVYNSPLHF	TGTGCCAGCAGTACCCAGGGGGTCTATAATTCACCCCTCCACTTT
NA	TRBV7-2	NA	TRBJ1-1	CASSLTGHPEAFF	TGTGCCAGCAGCTTAACCGGACATCCTGAAGCTTTCTTT
TRBD1	TRBV7-2	NA	TRBJ2-7	CAGRVGTAISYEQYF	TGTGCCGGCAGGGTTGGGACAGCGATTTCCTACGAGCAGTACTTC
NA	TRBV6-5	NA	TRBJ1-5	CASRLGQYNQPQHF	TGTGCCAGCAGACTCGGACAGTACAATCAGCCCCAGCATTTT
NA	TRBV5-1	few	TRBJ1-3	CASSPWGTANTIYF	TGCGCCAGCAGCCCCTGGGGAACGGCCAACACCATATATTTT
NA	TRBV29-1	NA	TRBJ2-5	CSLGLRETQYF	TGCAGCTTGGGCCTCCGAGAGACCCAGTACTTC
TRBD1	TRBV12-3/TRBV12-4	NA	TRBJ1-2	CASKRGTGTRAYGYTF	TGTGCCAGCAAACGCGGGACAGGGACTAGGGCCTATGGCTACACCTTC
NA	TRBV6-6	NA	TRBJ2-6	CASSYSHSLPLSGANVLTF	TGTGCCAGCAGTTACTCGCACAGCCTACCGTTATCTGGGGCCAACGTCCTGACTTTC
NA	TRBV19	many	TRBJ1-1	CASRQSVGNTEAFF	TGTGCCAGTAGACAATCGGTCGGGAACACTGAAGCTTTCTTT
NA	TRBV5-1	NA	TRBJ2-2	CAGSLVRGTGELFF	TGCGCCGGCAGCTTGGTGAGAGGTACCGGGGAGCTGTTTTTT
TRBD1	TRBV28	NA	TRBJ2-2	CASGGQGNTGELFF	TGTGCCAGCGGCGGACAGGGGAACACCGGGGAGCTGTTTTTT
NA	TRBV15	NA	TRBJ1-2	CATSSPGYGYTF	TGTGCCACCAGCAGCCCGGGGTATGGCTACACCTTC
NA	TRBV10-3	NA	TRBJ1-4	CAISEYPPDDSWEKLFF	TGTGCCATCAGTGAGTATCCCCCGGACGACAGTTGGGAAAAACTGTTTTTT
NA	TRBV10-3	NA	TRBJ2-2	CAISGMWVAGVPPGSCFF	NA